One and the same sample provided the 32 T cell receptor beta chains below, sequenced in a study of T cell responses to AZD1222 COVID-19 vaccine. The method was immunoSEQ multiplex PCR; TCRdb's version includes in-frame clones alone and lacks a portion of them. The table has tens of thousands of clones, approximately 82% seen once; the top ten hold over 40%. The material was peripheral blood, obtained on day 0 of AZD1222 vaccination. These receptors all stem from an adult in good health.

The rearrangement uses TRBV6-5 and TRBJ1-2, with 7 nucleotides matching TRBD1. Germline V gene lookup returns CDR1 MNHEY and CDR2 SVGAGI. The CDR3 has 14 residues. Trimming took 8 bases from V and 4 from J; bases not matched to a gene: 10. The CDR3 sequence is CASGRDSVLYGYTF. The DNA of the CDR3 is TGTGCCAGCGGCCGGGACAGCGTCCTCTATGGCTACACCTTC.

The rearrangement joins TRBV28 to TRBJ1-1; D not certain. The germline V and J ends were trimmed by 6 bases and 2 bases, with 13 bases remaining between them. This CDR3 region has 14 residues. CDR1 MDHEN and CDR2 SYDVKM come from the germline V gene. The CDR3 DNA sequence: TGTGCCAGCAGGGGTAGGTACCCAAACACTGAAGCTTTCTTT. This gives the protein CASRGRYPNTEAFF.

This chain joins TRBV30 and TRBJ2-1, with D uncertain. Germline CDR1 and CDR2: GTSNPN and SVGIG (reference sequence). V was trimmed by 5 bases and J by 13 bases, leaving 15 bases between them. This CDR3 region has 11 residues. CDR3 coding DNA: TGTGCCTGGTCCCCGTCCGAGTACCAGTTCTTC. Its translation: CAWSPSEYQFF. The variable domain in full, with the rest retrieved from reference TRBV30 and TRBJ2-1, is SQTIHQWPATLVQPVGSPLSLECTVEGTSNPNLYWYRQAAGRGLQLLFYSVGIGQISSEVPQNLSASRPQDRQFILSSKKLLLSDSGFYLCAWSPSEYQFFGPGTRLTVL.

The J gene is TRBJ2-1, the V gene TRBV27; TRBD1 matches 9 bases. Germline CDR1 MNHEY, CDR2 SMNVEV (reference sequence). V was pared by 10 bases and J by 6 bases, with 13 bases of the junction left unmatched. The CDR3 loop spans 15 amino acids. CDR3 nucleotides: TGTGCCACTTCTTTCACCGGGACAGGGATCAATGAGCAGTTCTTC. It is translated as CATSFTGTGINEQFF.

For the CDR3, the DNA is TGCGCCAGTCTGGGGGCGGACGACCTGAACACTGAAGCTTTCTTT. It is translated as CASLGADDLNTEAFF. The chain recombines TRBV10-1 with TRBJ1-1; possibly TRBD1 for D (6 bases). Trimming removed 9 bases at V and 0 bases at J, with 17 bases between. This CDR3 is 15 amino acids long. CDR1 and CDR2 from the germline V gene are WNHNN and SYGVQD (reference sequence).

V gene TRBV13 combines with J gene TRBJ1-1, with 9 bases identical to TRBD1. Germline CDR1 is PRHDT and CDR2 is FYEKMQ (reference sequence). V was clipped by 2 bases and J by 2 bases; unmatched bases: 6. This CDR3 is 16 amino acids long. CDR3 residues: CASSLLSGQGNTEAFF. In DNA form, the CDR3 reads TGTGCCAGCAGCTTACTGTCGGGACAGGGAAACACTGAAGCTTTCTTT.

This rearrangement joins TRBV28 to TRBJ2-3, with 7 bases aligning to TRBD1. The V gene's germline CDR1 is MDHEN and CDR2 SYDVKM. The trim removed 5 bases at V and 0 bases at J, leaving 14 bases unmatched. The CDR3 length is 18 residues. The CDR3 is CASSRVYETGRSTDTQYF. The CDR3 DNA reads as TGTGCCAGCAGTCGGGTTTATGAGACAGGGCGAAGCACAGATACGCAGTATTTT.

The rearrangement links TRBV5-1 to TRBJ2-3, with 11 nucleotides matching TRBD1. Germline trimming cut 4 bases from V and 3 bases from J; bases unmatched to any gene: 7. CDR1 SGHRS and CDR2 YFSETQ come from the germline V gene. This CDR3 is 16 amino acids long. The CDR3 DNA reads as TGCGCCAGCAGCCCTGGACAGGGGGCTTGGACAGATACGCAGTATTTT. It is translated as CASSPGQGAWTDTQYF. The full variable domain, its missing parts supplied by reference TRBV5-1 and TRBJ2-3, is KAGVTQTPRYLIKTRGQQVTLSCSPISGHRSVSWYQQTPGQGLQFLFEYFSETQRNKGNFPGRFSGRQFSNSRSEMNVSTLELGDSALYLCASSPGQGAWTDTQYFGPGTRLTVL.

The chain links TRBV15 to TRBJ2-7; 9 bases line up with TRBD2. Germline lookup yields CDR1 LNHNV and CDR2 YYDKDF (reference sequence). Unmatched junction bases numbered 11, after V lost 5 bases and J lost 0 bases. CDR3 size: 17 residues. CDR3 DNA: TGTGCCACCAGCGCCTCGGGACTAGCTATGGACTCCTACGAGCAGTACTTC. It yields the protein CATSASGLAMDSYEQYF.

J is TRBJ2-7 and V is TRBV2; D remains ambiguous. V lost 5 bases and J lost 3, with 5 bases in between. CDR3 size: 11 residues. Germline V gene lookup returns CDR1 SNHLY and CDR2 FYNNEI. CDR3 residues: CASSPIYEQYF. The CDR3 bases are TGTGCCAGCAGTCCAATCTACGAGCAGTACTTC.

This rearrangement joins TRBV19 to TRBJ2-7; 7 nucleotides match TRBD1. Germline V gene lookup returns CDR1 LNHDA and CDR2 SQIVND (reference sequence). Unmatched junction bases numbered 7, after V lost 6 bases and J lost 2 bases. The CDR3 covers 14 residues. The CDR3 loop reads CASSLTGQAYEQYF. DNA of the CDR3: TGTGCCAGTAGCCTCACTGGACAGGCCTACGAGCAGTACTTC.

The chain combines TRBV10-3 with TRBJ2-1, with 10 bases identical to TRBD2. Germline CDR1 is ENHRY and CDR2 is SYGVKD. The CDR3 is 14 residues long. The V gene end was trimmed by 10 bases and the J gene end by 12 bases; junction bases not matched to a gene: 15. CDR3 sequence: CATGLEAGGSVQFF. The DNA for the CDR3 is TGTGCCACGGGCCTCGAAGCGGGGGGGTCGGTGCAGTTCTTC.

This clone was observed a handful of times. V gene TRBV9 combines with J gene TRBJ2-1; a weak D match, TRBD2 (6 bases). Trimming cost V 4 bases and J 1 base, with 15 bases left between them. The germline CDR1 and CDR2 sequences are SGDLS and YYNGEE. The CDR3 covers 16 residues. The DNA of the CDR3 is TGTGCCAGCAGCTTCCTTGGGGGGACTTCCTACAATGAGCAGTTCTTC. Translation gives CASSFLGGTSYNEQFF.

V gene TRBV19 combines with J gene TRBJ2-7; 7 nucleotides agree with TRBD2. Germline lookup yields CDR1 LNHDA and CDR2 SQIVND (reference sequence). J lost 3 bases, V lost 1 base, and 0 bases had no gene match. The CDR3 runs 13 residues. The CDR3 loop is CASSIAGGYEQYF. As DNA, the CDR3 is TGTGCCAGTAGTATAGCGGGAGGCTACGAGCAGTACTTC.

V usage is TRBV7-9 and J usage is TRBJ1-6; D is undetermined. Germline CDR1 SEHNR, CDR2 FQNEAQ (reference sequence). CDR3 length: 13 amino acids. V lost 4 bases to trimming and J lost 8 bases, with 9 bases between them. In DNA form, the CDR3 reads TGTGCCAGCAGCTCCGGTGAGGATTCACCCCTCCACTTT. Translating gives CASSSGEDSPLHF. Full variable domain (missing parts from reference TRBV7-9 and TRBJ1-6): DTGVSQNPRHKITKRGQNVTFRCDPISEHNRLYWYRQTLGQGPEFLTYFQNEAQLEKSRLLSDRFSAERPKGSFSTLEIQRTEQGDSAMYLCASSSGEDSPLHFGNGTRLTVT.

The V gene is TRBV7-2, the J gene TRBJ2-7; a weak D match, TRBD2 (5 bases). The germline V and J ends were trimmed by 6 bases and 7 bases, with 16 bases remaining between them. The CDR3 spans 13 residues. The V gene's germline CDR1 is SGHTA and CDR2 FQGNSA. CDR3 loop: CASRPPLKREQYF. CDR3 nucleotides: TGTGCCAGCAGGCCCCCCCTAAAGCGGGAGCAGTACTTC. The full variable domain, in which reference TRBV7-2 and TRBJ2-7 provide the parts outside the CDR3, is GAGVSQSPSNKVTEKGKDVELRCDPISGHTALYWYRQSLGQGLEFLIYFQGNSAPDKSGLPSDRFSAERTGGSVSTLTIQRTQQEDSAVYLCASRPPLKREQYFGPGTRLTVT.

The V and J genes are TRBV28 and TRBJ2-7; TRBD1 is a possible D gene (5 bases). The CDR3 has 15 amino acids. The V end was cut by 6 bases, the J end by 0 bases, with 15 bases between. From germline, CDR1 is MDHEN and CDR2 SYDVKM. The CDR3 bases are TGTGCCAGCAGCCATTTTCGACAGAGCTCCTACGAGCAGTACTTC. Translating it yields CASSHFRQSSYEQYF.

The genes are TRBV7-3 and TRBJ2-1; TRBD2 is a possible D gene (6 bases). Trimming stripped 0 bases from V and 7 bases from J, with 16 bases between. Germline loops: CDR1 SGHTA, CDR2 FQGTGA. This CDR3 is built from 16 residues. This CDR3 reads CASSLTWGEKLNEQFF. The CDR3 nucleotides are TGTGCCAGCAGCTTAACGTGGGGGGAAAAGCTTAATGAGCAGTTCTTC.

The rearrangement links TRBV4-2 to TRBJ2-3; D gene ambiguous. CDR1 is LGHNA and CDR2 is YNFKEQ in the germline V gene. This CDR3 comprises 14 residues. Between the trimmed V and J ends, which lost 0 bases and 6 bases, there was a span of 10 bases. The CDR3 DNA follows: TGTGCCAGCAGCCAAGATCTAGACCCGGATACGCAGTATTTT. It specifies CASSQDLDPDTQYF.

The chain has TRBV7-2 and TRBJ2-7; 10 bases line up with TRBD1. Germline trimming cut 7 bases from V and 2 bases from J; bases unmatched to any gene: 5. The CDR3 covers 14 residues. Germline values: CDR1 SGHTA, CDR2 FQGNSA. The CDR3 region has the DNA TGTGCCAGCACCGGGACAGGGGTGGCCTACGAGCAGTACTTC. Protein: CASTGTGVAYEQYF. The complete variable domain, with remaining parts taken from reference TRBV7-2 and TRBJ2-7, reads GAGVSQSPSNKVTEKGKDVELRCDPISGHTALYWYRQSLGQGLEFLIYFQGNSAPDKSGLPSDRFSAERTGGSVSTLTIQRTQQEDSAVYLCASTGTGVAYEQYFGPGTRLTVT.

The rearrangement links TRBV3-1 (or the pseudogene TRBV3-2) to TRBJ2-2; D unclear. CDR3 size: 13 residues. The V gene's germline CDR1 is LGHDT and CDR2 YNNKEL (reference sequence). V dropped 1 base and J dropped 9 bases, with 9 bases sitting between them. Here the CDR3 DNA reads TGTGCCAGCAGCCAAGCTCCCACTAGGGAGCTGTTTTTT. Translated: CASSQAPTRELFF.

V gene TRBV28 combines with J gene TRBJ2-7; 10 bases agree with TRBD1. With 6 bases clipped from V and 4 bases from J, the junction kept 9 bases outside the gene matches. Per germline, CDR1 MDHEN and CDR2 SYDVKM. There are 15 residues in the CDR3. CDR3 residues: CASSFTGTGDYEQYF. The CDR3 bases are TGTGCCAGCAGCTTTACCGGGACAGGGGATTACGAGCAGTACTTC.

The CDR3 DNA reads TGTGCCAGCAGCCTCGGACGACGCCAAGAGACCCAGTACTTC. It is translated as CASSLGRRQETQYF. V usage is TRBV7-7 and J usage is TRBJ2-5; D is undetermined. Germline CDR1 SSHAT, CDR2 FNYEAQ (reference sequence). V lost 5 bases and J lost 1, with 11 bases in between. The CDR3 covers 14 residues. Complete variable domain (other parts from reference TRBV7-7 and TRBJ2-5): GAGVSQSPRYKVTKRGQDVTLRCDPISSHATLYWYQQALGQGPEFLTYFNYEAQPDKSGLPSDRFSAERPEGSISTLTIQRTEQRDSAMYRCASSLGRRQETQYFGPGTRLLVL.

The chain has TRBV6-5 and TRBJ2-5; a possible D gene is TRBD2 (5 bases). The germline CDR1 and CDR2 sequences are MNHEY and SVGAGI. Trimming left V 0 bases short and J 4 bases short, with 6 bases between. The CDR3 covers 13 residues. CDR3 amino acids: CASSYSAGETQYF. DNA for the CDR3: TGTGCCAGCAGTTACTCGGCGGGAGAGACCCAGTACTTC.

The rearrangement joins TRBV6-5 to TRBJ2-7; weak D call: TRBD2 (6 bases). The CDR3 spans 15 residues. V lost 6 bases and J 2 bases, leaving 17 bases between the germline ends. Per germline, CDR1 MNHEY and CDR2 SVGAGI. CDR3 DNA: TGTGCCAGCAGATTACAGGAGGAGGGGCCCTACGAGCAGTACTTC. It translates to CASRLQEEGPYEQYF.

The chain joins TRBV7-6 to TRBJ2-3; D might be TRBD2 (6 bases). CDR3 length: 16 residues. The germline V gene encodes CDR1 SGHVS and CDR2 FNYEAQ. The V gene lost 1 base and the J gene lost 2 bases, with 13 bases spanning the gap. CDR3 DNA: TGTGCCAGCAGCTTAGTGACTAGGAGAAACACAGATACGCAGTATTTT. Its protein is CASSLVTRRNTDTQYF.

CDR3 sequence (DNA): TGTGCCAGCAGTTTCTGGGTTAGCGATGAGCAGTTCTTC. Translating gives CASSFWVSDEQFF. The V gene is TRBV27, the J gene TRBJ2-1; maybe TRBD2 (5 bases). With 3 bases removed from V and 8 bases from J, the gap between germline ends came to 11 bases. The germline V gene encodes CDR1 MNHEY and CDR2 SMNVEV (reference sequence). The CDR3 spans 13 residues.

This clone appeared once. This chain connects TRBV19 to TRBJ1-2, with D unclear. CDR1 LNHDA and CDR2 SQIVND come from the germline V gene (reference sequence). Trimming removed 2 bases from V and 5 bases from J, with 12 bases in between. The CDR3 totals 14 residues. The CDR3 DNA reads TGTGCCAGTAGTATACAGGACGGACGATATGGCTACACCTTC. Translation gives CASSIQDGRYGYTF.

This sequence joins TRBV28 and TRBJ2-5; D may be TRBD1 or TRBD2 (5 bases each). CDR1 and CDR2 from the germline V gene are MDHEN and SYDVKM. Trimming took 6 bases from V and 5 from J, leaving 16 bases between them. The CDR3 is 14 residues long. The CDR3 loop is CASRGDVGRETQYF. The CDR3 DNA follows: TGTGCCAGCAGGGGGGATGTGGGGCGGGAGACCCAGTACTTC. The variable domain in full, completed from reference TRBV28 and TRBJ2-5, reads DVKVTQSSRYLVKRTGEKVFLECVQDMDHENMFWYRQDPGLGLRLIYFSYDVKMKEKGDIPEGYSVSREKKERFSLILESASTNQTSMYLCASRGDVGRETQYFGPGTRLLVL.

The chain employs TRBV5-8 and TRBJ2-1; TRBD2 aligns across 14 bases. The V segment lost 3 bases and the J segment 7 bases; nucleotides outside the gene matches: 3. The CDR3 consists of 15 residues. The germline gives CDR1 SGHTS, CDR2 YDEGEE. For the CDR3, the DNA is TGTGCCAGCAGCTGGGGGACTAGCGGGAGTAATGAGCAGTTCTTC. Translating it yields CASSWGTSGSNEQFF.

The gene calls are TRBV2 and TRBJ2-5; 7 nucleotides align to TRBD1. V was clipped by 6 bases and J by 2 bases; unmatched bases: 3. CDR1 and CDR2 (germline): SNHLY, FYNNEI. This CDR3 has 13 amino acids. The CDR3 is CASRYRGQETQYF. The CDR3 DNA reads TGTGCCAGCAGGTACAGGGGTCAAGAGACCCAGTACTTC.

This chain joins TRBV6-2 or TRBV6-3 and TRBJ2-1, with unresolved D. CDR1 is MNHEY, CDR2 SVGEGT, per germline. Trimming stripped 2 bases from V and 2 bases from J, with 7 bases between. The CDR3 length is 14 residues. CDR3 protein: CASSYRNPYNEQFF. CDR3 DNA: TGTGCCAGCAGTTACAGGAACCCCTACAATGAGCAGTTCTTC.